The entry that follows covers one T cell receptor beta chain sequence. This clone was seen a handful of times. Its antigen is unknown. Per-base quality was not reported, and no clone a single base away is much larger than it. In total, 600 or so healthy bone marrow donors made up the cohort. All cohort members were sampled while nominally healthy, although unrecorded immune exposures were likely present. The donor was CMV seropositive and was included in the group of around 300 seropositive cohort members. A peripheral blood sample was provided by each donor, and peripheral blood mononuclear cells were used for TCR beta sequencing. Genomic DNA was extracted from the blood cell samples with the Qiagen DNeasy Blood Extraction Kit. The library came from the immunoSEQ multiplex PCR assay. For the multiplex PCR, a mixture combining 60 forward primers for TCR Vbeta segments and 13 reverse primers for TCR Jbeta segments was used. A multiplex PCR assay on genomic DNA amplified the CDR3 region of rearranged TCR beta genes. The amplified TCR beta libraries were sequenced on the Illumina HiSeq System as 87-base-pair reads. On the study's bioinformatics: A later analysis tallied approximately 87 million unique TCR beta chains across the 700 or so repertoires, and some 12 million of those chains were shared by two or more donors. Raw reads were error-corrected and collapsed into unique sequences by a nearest-neighbor algorithm in which closely related sequences were merged to remove PCR and sequencing errors. Alignment of CDR3 sequences to IMGT reference sequences was used to assign V, D and J gene segments. For a sequence to be retained, at least a six-nucleotide match to both a V gene segment and a J gene segment was required. A rearrangement was called productive if the CDR3 had no stop codons and remained in frame with V and J, and every other rearrangement was called non-productive. CDR3 was defined by IMGT convention, running from the second conserved V-encoded cysteine to the conserved J-encoded phenylalanine. In an earlier analysis of around 540 of the donors, sequences lacking an unambiguous match to a single V gene segment were excluded. In an earlier analysis of a few hundred of the donors, V segments were called functional above 56.7% productive rearrangements and were called segregating when the between-donor standard deviation exceeded 5%. A statistical classification framework was developed to diagnose cytomegalovirus status using the catalog of TCR beta chain sequences. In a later analysis, V and J genes were assigned by comparing TCR nucleotide sequences against IMGT/GENE-DB human TR gene sequences. The TCRdist pipeline was used in a later analysis to assign CDR3 sequences and most-parsimonious VDJ recombination scenarios. In a later analysis, each TCR beta chain was defined by its CDR3 amino acid sequence together with its V-gene family, and reads without a unique V-gene family were excluded. To address suspected cross-contamination and a sequencing artifact, a later analysis removed 592 highly shared, low-generation-probability nucleotide sequences. In a later analysis, a clonal expansion index for each public chain was calculated from normalized within-repertoire ranks of inferred template counts. In a later analysis, generation probabilities were computed using a VDJ recombination model fitted to out-of-frame rearrangements, and the results were checked against IGoR. A later analysis scored TCR-TCR, TCR-HLA and TCR-CMV co-occurrence with hypergeometric tests, applying a repertoire-size bias correction to TCR pairs. In a later analysis, false discovery rates were estimated by permuting HLA or CMV assignments 20 times. In a later analysis, co-occurring TCRs were grouped using DBSCAN, and TCRdist sequence similarity was added for clustering within HLA-allele-positive subsets. Co-occurrence clustering excluded repertoires with fewer than 30,000 or more than 120,000 public chains, plus five with anomalous nucleotide sharing. TCRdb holds this immuneACCESS table with in-frame rearrangements only. Some clones are missing; in checked studies, unresolved V genes explain under half, and the rest has no known cause. That table gives V, J and clone size, and the DNA gave D and trimming. The sample contains 150,000 to 200,000 clones, roughly 75% of them found a single time. The top ten hold less than 9.5% of the sample.

The germline V gene supplies CDR1 MDHEN and CDR2 SYDVKM. The germline V and J ends show losses of 4 bases and 4 bases respectively, and no gene match explains 8 bases of the junction. Inclusive of the bounding cysteine and phenylalanine, the CDR3 is 16 residues long. Here the CDR3 DNA is all that survives: 48 bases in frame from base 1. This specimen belongs to a study of cytomegalovirus exposure and HLA in healthy donors (dated by TCRdb to the late 2010s). For context, the study as a whole: In an earlier analysis of fewer than 750 of the donors, 276 Gb of sequence data and 95 million to 130 million unique TCR beta sequences from roughly 190 million T cells were reported. Five DR-DQ haplotypes were treated as single units for association and clustering because of strong linkage in the cohort. All discovery cohort repertoires had been generated on a single sequencing platform. On average, approximately 250,000 unique TCR beta nucleotide sequences were sequenced per donor among 398 genotyped donors of the cohort, with roughly 18% of those sequences being non-productive. A later genetic analysis took genome-wide SNP genotypes for about three fifths of the 666 donors and used that subset as a discovery cohort. A later analysis re-analyzed previously published TCR beta repertoires from about 600 donors and added high-resolution HLA genotyping to study TCR occurrence patterns. In an earlier analysis of roughly 580 of the donors, high-throughput TCR beta sequencing was used to judge whether each TCR beta V gene segment behaved as functional or pseudogenic. The number of typed donors differed by locus: about 620-630 for A, B, C, DRB1 and DQB1; 500 to 550 for DQA1; 606 for DPA1; and roughly 470 for DPB1. The study was designed to test whether signatures of past pathogen exposure could be identified by cataloging public T cell receptors. High-throughput TCR immunosequencing, statistical association of individual TCRs with disease status, and machine learning were combined to predict cytomegalovirus infection status. Along with the roughly 670-subject first cohort, a separate validation cohort of roughly 110 different subjects was used. The genetic ancestry cluster associated with self-reported Caucasian donors included about 81% of the 398 genotyped donors. An early release covering about 600 HLA-typed donors comprised approximately 290 gigabases of sequencing data and about 90 million unique TCR sequences. The T cell repertoires of 666 subjects were profiled by immunosequencing and related to cytomegalovirus serostatus. Rather than using new phenotypic data, the later analysis identified candidate immune exposures from TCR beta sequences and from how often those sequences occurred across donors. Donor age, sex, ethnicity and CMV serostatus were compiled together with the repertoire data. HLA typing included class I and class II loci at four-digit resolution.

Here is what the overall study found, with its caveats: Specific HLA alleles were associated with over 15,000 TCR beta sequences at a false discovery rate of 0.05 in a later analysis. Compared with equally common non-associated chains, HLA-associated TCR beta chains in a later analysis were more clonally expanded and had lower generation probabilities. Most CMV-associated TCR beta chains appeared to be HLA-restricted in a later analysis, and the HLA associations seemed to be driven largely by CMV exposure. In an earlier analysis of about 550 of the donors, most TCR beta V segments were observed in productive rearrangements about 90% or about 30% of the time, broadly matching IMGT annotations. A few of the identified cytomegalovirus-associated TCR beta chains were confirmed in vitro to be specific for cytomegalovirus antigens. A later genetic analysis reported fewer N-insertions in productive TCRs among donors in an Asian-associated ancestry cluster than the approximately 700-donor mean. In a later analysis, TCR association rates were found to vary across HLA loci, with the most associated TCRs seen for DRB1 alleles and the fewest for HLA-C alleles. Linkage disequilibrium might explain the correlated functional status among segregating V segments, but an unknown experimental factor could not be ruled out. The authors suggested that the approach could potentially be extended to other disease states and immunological phenotypes. The 87-base-pair reads could not distinguish some IMGT-functional V segments, including TRBV6-2 and TRBV6-3, so those segments were excluded. The earlier analysis of 587 of the donors excluded 15 to 20 rarely observed V segments, including chromosome 9 orphons, because counts were too low. The classifier was reported to diagnose cytomegalovirus status with high specificity and sensitivity in both the original and validation cohorts. Because HLA typing was unavailable for some donors at each locus, only the typed subset was used in association tests. Across donors, most TCR sequences were observed very rarely, whereas some public TCRs were present in many individuals. Only TCR beta chains were sequenced in this cohort, and the absence of alpha or paired-chain data limited detectable features. For the cohort, immune exposure information was limited to CMV serostatus. A total of fewer than 200 TCR beta chains were listed by the study as associated with cytomegalovirus. A further reported finding was that TCR beta sequences accurately predicted the HLA-A and HLA-B alleles for most subjects in the first cohort. V-gene and J-gene trimming of TCR beta chains was associated with a missense DCLRE1C variant in a later genetic analysis, and the association was replicated in an independent cohort. Several of the top co-occurrence clusters appeared to be linked to parvovirus B19, influenza, CMV and Epstein-Barr virus, according to a later analysis. Strong co-occurrence of HLA alleles, especially DR and DQ, made assigning TCR associations to individual alleles difficult. The sequencing pipeline was judged likely to have produced a cluster of highly shared sequence variants as a technical artifact. Roughly uniform sequencing depth across donors was assumed in presence/absence analyses, although this assumption may not hold.

The sample was PBMCs. The chain links TRBV28 with TRBJ2-3; 10 bases in between match TRBD2. The sequence was obtained from a woman in her 40s in good health and CMV-seropositive. The sequenced DNA is TGTGCCAGCAGTTCCGTCCAACTAGCGGGACCAGATACGCAGTATTTT. It specifies CASSSVQLAGPDTQYF.